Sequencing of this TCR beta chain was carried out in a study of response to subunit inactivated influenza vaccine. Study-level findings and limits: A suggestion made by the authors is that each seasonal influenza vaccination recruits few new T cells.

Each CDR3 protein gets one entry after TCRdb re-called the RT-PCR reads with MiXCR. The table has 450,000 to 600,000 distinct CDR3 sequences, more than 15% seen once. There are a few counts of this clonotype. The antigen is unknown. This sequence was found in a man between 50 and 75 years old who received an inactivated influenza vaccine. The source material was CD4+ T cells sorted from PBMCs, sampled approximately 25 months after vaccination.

The CDR3 DNA follows: TGTGCCAGCAGCCGCACTAGCGGGGGGTCGTCAGAGACCCAGTACTTC. Its translation is CASSRTSGGSSETQYF. The V call is TRBV12-3 or TRBV12-4, the J call TRBJ2-5; the match to TRBD2 covers 12 bases. After removal of 6 bases from V and 4 bases from J, the junction contained 9 bases not matched to a gene. This CDR3 is 16 amino acids long.